This TCR beta chain was profiled in a study of shared clonotypes between healthy human individuals. Trimming removed 4 bases from V and 12 bases from J, with 20 bases in between. Germline V gene sequence: CDR1 SGDLS, CDR2 YYNGEE. This CDR3 has 14 amino acids. In the authors' methods: There were no quality scores in the junction-only immunoSEQ sequences, so filtering differed. The repertoire was sequenced with immunoSEQ multiplex PCR; TCRdb's copy has only in-frame clones and lacks some. The V and J calls and the clone size are those of that table, but D and trimming were determined from the DNA. Among roughly 2.6 million clones listed, approximately 90% were seen once. Donors, healthy HIV-negative adults, lacked recent acute infections or vaccinations.

The sample comprised naive CD4+ T cells sorted from blood. As for subset: CD45RA+ positively selected. The sequence was obtained from a man aged 18 to 30 in good health. The chain employs TRBV9 and TRBJ2-1; perhaps TRBD2 as D (6 bases). Here the CDR3 DNA reads TGTGCCAGCAGCCCGTGGGACTTGGCGACCGGGCAGTTCTTC. Amino acids: CASSPWDLATGQFF.